This TCR beta chain was observed in a study of multiple sclerosis patients with progressive multifocal leukoencephalopathy. Regarding this clone: Its cognate antigen is unknown.

Generated by immunoSEQ multiplex PCR, the TCRdb table keeps only in-frame clones and is missing some. The sample has 30,000 or so clones; 87% are singletons. The time point: time of PML onset. General study points: In most PML patients, TRB repertoires appeared less diverse by entropy. Preferential TRBV-TRBJ pairings or common gene usage were not detected at PML.

The CDR3 is 13 amino acids. V was shortened by 5 bases and J by 7 bases, with 9 bases between the two germline ends. Germline assignment: CDR1 MGHDK and CDR2 SYGVNS. This chain connects TRBV25-1 to TRBJ1-6; no reliable D call. The TCR originated in a woman in her thirties or forties with progressive multifocal leukoencephalopathy. Specimen: PBMCs, collected from a patient treated with natalizumab. The CDR3 region has the DNA TGTGCCAGCAGTCGTCAGACCAATTCACCCCTCCACTTT. Its translation is CASSRQTNSPLHF.